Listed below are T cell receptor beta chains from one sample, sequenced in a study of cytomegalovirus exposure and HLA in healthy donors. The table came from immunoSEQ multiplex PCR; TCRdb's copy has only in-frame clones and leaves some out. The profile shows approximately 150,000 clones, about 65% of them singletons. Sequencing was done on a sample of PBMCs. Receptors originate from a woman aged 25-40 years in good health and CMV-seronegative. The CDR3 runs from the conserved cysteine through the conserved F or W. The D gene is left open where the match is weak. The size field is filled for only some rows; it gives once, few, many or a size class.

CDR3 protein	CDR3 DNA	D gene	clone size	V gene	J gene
CAWSSLLQGEQYF	TGTGCCTGGAGCTCCTTACTACAGGGAGAGCAGTATTTT	-	-	TRBV30	TRBJ2-3
CASSTSGRAGDEQFF	TGTGCCAGCAGCACTAGCGGGAGGGCCGGGGATGAGCAGTTCTTC	TRBD2	few	TRBV7-3	TRBJ2-1
CASSPGTGVTDQETQYF	TGTGCCAGCAGTCCCGGGACAGGGGTTACCGACCAAGAGACTCAGTACTTC	TRBD1	-	TRBV13	TRBJ2-5
CASRLTSGVDTQYF	TGTGCCAGCAGATTGACTAGCGGGGTGGATACGCAGTATTTT	TRBD2	-	TRBV6-1	TRBJ2-3
CASSFSRPRDTIYF	TGTGCCAGCAGTTTTTCCAGGCCGAGGGACACCATATATTTT	-	-	TRBV28	TRBJ1-3
CASSFPEASGDYNEQFF	TGTGCCAGCAGCTTCCCAGAGGCTAGCGGGGACTACAATGAGCAGTTCTTC	TRBD2	-	TRBV5-4	TRBJ2-1
CASPGGTSSTDTQYF	TGTGCCAGTCCCGGAGGTACTTCTAGCACAGATACGCAGTATTTT	-	-	TRBV2	TRBJ2-3
CASSQGGQAGDTQYF	TGTGCCAGCAGCCAAGGCGGACAGGCTGGAGATACGCAGTATTTT	TRBD1	-	TRBV4-2	TRBJ2-3
CASSSLAYTDTQYF	TGTGCCAGCAGCTCTCTAGCGTACACAGATACGCAGTATTTT	-	-	TRBV14	TRBJ2-3
CASSRGQGPEEQYF	TGCGCCAGCAGCCGAGGACAGGGTCCTGAGGAGCAGTACTTC	TRBD1	-	TRBV4-1	TRBJ2-7
CASSAHSGTSTDTQYF	TGTGCCAGCAGCGCTCATAGCGGGACTAGCACAGATACGCAGTATTTT	TRBD2	-	TRBV9	TRBJ2-3
CASSFGYLKDYNLNSEQYF	TGTGCCAGCAGCTTCGGATACCTTAAAGACTACAACCTCAACTCCGAGCAGTACTTC	-	-	TRBV7-9	TRBJ2-7
CATGGPGDIRPYEQYF	TGTGCCACCGGCGGGCCGGGGGATATTCGGCCCTACGAGCAGTACTTC	-	-	TRBV15	TRBJ2-7
CASSHEPGLAGDEQFF	TGTGCCAGCAGCCATGAGCCGGGACTAGCGGGAGATGAGCAGTTCTTC	TRBD2	-	TRBV4-2	TRBJ2-1
CASSVDSYYGYTF	TGTGCCAGCAGTGTGGACAGTTACTATGGCTACACCTTC	-	-	TRBV27	TRBJ1-2
CASSLDGAAPILEQYF	TGCGCCAGCAGCTTGGATGGGGCGGCGCCTATTTTGGAGCAGTACTTC	-	-	TRBV5-1	TRBJ2-7
CSVEEGITYGYTF	TGCAGCGTTGAGGAGGGGATTACATATGGCTACACCTTC	-	-	TRBV29-1	TRBJ1-2
CAISEGGQGTKNTEAFF	TGTGCCATCAGTGAGGGAGGACAGGGGACAAAGAACACTGAAGCTTTCTTT	TRBD1	-	TRBV10-3	TRBJ1-1